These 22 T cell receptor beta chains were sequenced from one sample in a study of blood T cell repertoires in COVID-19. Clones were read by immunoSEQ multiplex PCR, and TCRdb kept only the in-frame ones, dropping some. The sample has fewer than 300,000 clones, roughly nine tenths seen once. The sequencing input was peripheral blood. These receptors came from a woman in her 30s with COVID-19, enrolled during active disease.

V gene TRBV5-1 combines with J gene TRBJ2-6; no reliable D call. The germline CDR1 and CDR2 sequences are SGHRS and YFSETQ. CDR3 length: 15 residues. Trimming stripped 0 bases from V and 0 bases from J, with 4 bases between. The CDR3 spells CASSLGSSGANVLTF. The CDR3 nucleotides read TGCGCCAGCAGCTTGGGCAGCTCTGGGGCCAACGTCCTGACTTTC.

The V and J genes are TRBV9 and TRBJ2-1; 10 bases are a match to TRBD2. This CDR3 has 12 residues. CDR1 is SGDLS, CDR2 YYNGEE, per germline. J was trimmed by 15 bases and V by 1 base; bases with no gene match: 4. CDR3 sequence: CASSVLAGALFF. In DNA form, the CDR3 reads TGTGCCAGCAGCGTACTAGCGGGAGCTCTGTTCTTC.

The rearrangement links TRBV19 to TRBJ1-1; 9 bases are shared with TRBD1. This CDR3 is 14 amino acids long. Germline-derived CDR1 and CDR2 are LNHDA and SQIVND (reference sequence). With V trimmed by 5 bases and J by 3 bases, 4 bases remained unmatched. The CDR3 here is CASSVDRGDTEAFF. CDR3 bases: TGTGCCAGTAGTGTCGACAGGGGGGACACTGAAGCTTTCTTT. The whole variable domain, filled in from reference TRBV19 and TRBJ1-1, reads DGGITQSPKYLFRKEGQNVTLSCEQNLNHDAMYWYRQDPGQGLRLIYYSQIVNDFQKGDIAEGYSVSREKKESFPLTVTSAQKNPTAFYLCASSVDRGDTEAFFGQGTRLTVV.

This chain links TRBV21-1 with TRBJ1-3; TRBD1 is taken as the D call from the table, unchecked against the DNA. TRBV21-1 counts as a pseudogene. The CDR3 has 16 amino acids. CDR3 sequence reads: CASSRDREFSGNTIYF. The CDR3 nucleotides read TGTGCCAGCAGCCGGGACAGGGAGTTTTCTGGAAACACCATATATTTT.

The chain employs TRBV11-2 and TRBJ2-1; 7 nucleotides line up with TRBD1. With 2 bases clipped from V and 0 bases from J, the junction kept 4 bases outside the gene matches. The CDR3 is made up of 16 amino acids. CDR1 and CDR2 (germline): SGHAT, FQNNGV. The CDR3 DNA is TGTGCCAGCAGCTTAACAGGGGCGAGCTCCTACAATGAGCAGTTCTTC. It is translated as CASSLTGASSYNEQFF.

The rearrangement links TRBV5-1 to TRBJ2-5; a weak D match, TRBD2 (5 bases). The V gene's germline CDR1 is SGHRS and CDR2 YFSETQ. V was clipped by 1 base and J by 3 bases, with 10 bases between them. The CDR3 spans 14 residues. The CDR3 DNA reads TGCGCCAGCAGCTTGACGGCTAGCAAAGAGACCCAGTACTTC. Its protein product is CASSLTASKETQYF.

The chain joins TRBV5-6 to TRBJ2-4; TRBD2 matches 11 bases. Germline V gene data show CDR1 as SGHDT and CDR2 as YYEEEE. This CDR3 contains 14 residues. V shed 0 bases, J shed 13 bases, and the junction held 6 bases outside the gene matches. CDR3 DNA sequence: TGTGCCAGCAGCTTGGTGGGTAGCGGGAGGGCCCAGTACTTC. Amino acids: CASSLVGSGRAQYF.

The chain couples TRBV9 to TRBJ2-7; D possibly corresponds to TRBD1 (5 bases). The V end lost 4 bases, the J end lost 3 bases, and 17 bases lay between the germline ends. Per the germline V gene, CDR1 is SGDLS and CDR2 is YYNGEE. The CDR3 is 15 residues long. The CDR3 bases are TGTGCCAGCAGCCCGATTCCAGGGTCTTACTACGAGCAGTACTTC. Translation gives CASSPIPGSYYEQYF.

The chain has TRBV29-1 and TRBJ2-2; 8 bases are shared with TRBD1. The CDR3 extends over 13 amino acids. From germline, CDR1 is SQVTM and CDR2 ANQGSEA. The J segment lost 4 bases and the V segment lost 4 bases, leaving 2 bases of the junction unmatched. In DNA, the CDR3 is TGCAGCGTTGTAACAGGGGGCACCGGGGAGCTGTTTTTT. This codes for CSVVTGGTGELFF.

The DNA for the CDR3 is TGTGCCAGCAGACGACAGGGGACCACTGAAGCTTTCTTT. It specifies CASRRQGTTEAFF. The V call is TRBV28, the J call TRBJ1-1; 8 positions agree with TRBD1. From germline, CDR1 is MDHEN and CDR2 SYDVKM. Unmatched junction bases numbered 4, after V lost 6 bases and J lost 4 bases. The CDR3 spans 13 residues.

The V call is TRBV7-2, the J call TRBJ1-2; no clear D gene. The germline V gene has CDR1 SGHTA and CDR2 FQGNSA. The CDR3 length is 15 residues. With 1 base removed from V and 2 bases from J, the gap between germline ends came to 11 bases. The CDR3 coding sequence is TGTGCCAGCAGCTTAGTGGAGGGCTCGAACTATGGCTACACCTTC. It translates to CASSLVEGSNYGYTF.

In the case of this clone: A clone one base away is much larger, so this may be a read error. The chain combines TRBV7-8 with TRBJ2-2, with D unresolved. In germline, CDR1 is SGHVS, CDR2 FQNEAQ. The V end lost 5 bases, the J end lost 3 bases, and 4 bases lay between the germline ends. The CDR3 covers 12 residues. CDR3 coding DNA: TGTGCCAGCAGCCCCTACACCGGGGAGCTGTTTTTT. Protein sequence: CASSPYTGELFF.

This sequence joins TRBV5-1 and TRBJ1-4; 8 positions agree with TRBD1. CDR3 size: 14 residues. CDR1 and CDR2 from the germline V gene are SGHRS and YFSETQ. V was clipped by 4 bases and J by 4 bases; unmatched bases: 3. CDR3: CASSVRGRNEKLFF. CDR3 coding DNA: TGCGCCAGCAGCGTCAGGGGGCGTAATGAAAAACTGTTTTTT.

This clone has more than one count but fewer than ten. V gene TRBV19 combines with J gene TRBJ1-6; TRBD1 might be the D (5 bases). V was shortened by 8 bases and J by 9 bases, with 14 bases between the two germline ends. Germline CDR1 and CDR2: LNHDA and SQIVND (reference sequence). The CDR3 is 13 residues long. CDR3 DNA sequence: TGTGCCAGTGGCTCCTGGGGCGGTTCACCCCTCCACTTT. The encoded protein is CASGSWGGSPLHF.

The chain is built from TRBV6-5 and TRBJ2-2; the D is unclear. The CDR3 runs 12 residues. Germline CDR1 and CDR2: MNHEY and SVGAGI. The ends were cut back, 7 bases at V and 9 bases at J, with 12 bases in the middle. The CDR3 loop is CASNLAVRELFF. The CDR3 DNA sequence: TGTGCCAGCAACCTCGCGGTTCGGGAGCTGTTTTTT.

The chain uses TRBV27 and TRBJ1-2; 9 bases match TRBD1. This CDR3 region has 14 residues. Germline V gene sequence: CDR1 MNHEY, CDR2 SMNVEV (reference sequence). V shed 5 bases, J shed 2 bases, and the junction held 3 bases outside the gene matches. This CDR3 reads CASSQQGANYGYTF. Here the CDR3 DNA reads TGTGCCAGCAGTCAACAGGGGGCCAACTATGGCTACACCTTC.

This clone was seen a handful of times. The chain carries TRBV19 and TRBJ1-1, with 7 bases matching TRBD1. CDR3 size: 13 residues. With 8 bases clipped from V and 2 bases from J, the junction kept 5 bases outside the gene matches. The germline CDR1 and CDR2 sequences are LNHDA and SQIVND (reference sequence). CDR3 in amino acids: CASGDSSNTEAFF. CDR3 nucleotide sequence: TGTGCCAGTGGGGACAGTAGTAACACTGAAGCTTTCTTT.

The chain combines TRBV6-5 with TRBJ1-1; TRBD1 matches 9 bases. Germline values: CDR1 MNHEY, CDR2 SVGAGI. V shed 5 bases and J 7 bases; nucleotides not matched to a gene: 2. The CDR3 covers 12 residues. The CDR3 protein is CASSRQGVEAFF. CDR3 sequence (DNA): TGTGCCAGCAGTAGACAGGGGGTTGAAGCTTTCTTT.

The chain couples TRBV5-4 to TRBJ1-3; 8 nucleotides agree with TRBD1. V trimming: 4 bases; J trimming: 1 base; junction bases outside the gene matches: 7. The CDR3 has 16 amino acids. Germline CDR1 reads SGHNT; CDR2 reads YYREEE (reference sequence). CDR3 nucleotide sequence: TGTGCCAGCAGCGTTCGGACAGGGAATTCTGGAAACACCATATATTTT. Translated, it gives CASSVRTGNSGNTIYF.

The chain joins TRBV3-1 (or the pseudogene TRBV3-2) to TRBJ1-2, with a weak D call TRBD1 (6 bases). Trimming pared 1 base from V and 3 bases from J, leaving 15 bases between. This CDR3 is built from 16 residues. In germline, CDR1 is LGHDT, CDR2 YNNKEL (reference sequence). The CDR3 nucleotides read TGTGCCAGCAGCCAAGCGACAGGCGTCCCCCACTATGGCTACACCTTC. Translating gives CASSQATGVPHYGYTF.

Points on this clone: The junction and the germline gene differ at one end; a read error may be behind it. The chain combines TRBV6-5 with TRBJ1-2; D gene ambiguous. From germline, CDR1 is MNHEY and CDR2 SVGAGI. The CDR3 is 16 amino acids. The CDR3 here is CASSYYSHGIVGGYTF. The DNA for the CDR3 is TGTGCCAGCAGCTACTACTCACACGGGATTGTTGGCGGCTACACCTTC.

The DNA for the CDR3 is TGTGCCACCCACAGGGCGAACACTGAAGCTTTCTTT. This encodes CATHRANTEAFF. The gene calls are TRBV5-4 and TRBJ1-1; TRBD1 is a possible D gene (6 bases). V was clipped by 9 bases and J by 1 base, with 10 bases between them. Germline CDR1 reads SGHNT; CDR2 reads YYREEE (reference sequence). There are 12 residues in the CDR3.